Below, 28 T cell receptor beta chains from the same sample are listed, as sequenced in a study of T cells in Graves' hyperthyroidism and ophthalmopathy. RNA transcripts gave rise to amplified TCR beta CDR3 regions. The TCR CDR3 first-round RT-PCR relied on the HTBI primer set. MiXCR was run by TCRdb on the multiplex PCR reads, yielding one entry per CDR3 protein. The table shows 300,000 to 450,000 distinct CDR3 sequences, with under 15% occurring only once. Source material: blood. The source of these receptors is a woman aged 30 to 39 with Graves' hyperthyroidism.

This clonotype occurred many times. The rearrangement uses TRBV11-2 and TRBJ2-7, with D tentatively TRBD1 (6 bases). Per the germline V gene, CDR1 is SGHAT and CDR2 is FQNNGV. This CDR3 comprises 15 residues. V was cut by 2 bases and J by 0 bases, with 11 bases left in between. The CDR3, as DNA: TGTGCCAGCAGCTTACTACAGGGAAGCTCCTACGAGCAGTACTTC. Its translation is CASSLLQGSSYEQYF.

This clonotype appeared many times. This chain uses TRBV2 with TRBJ2-1; 9 nucleotides line up with TRBD1. The germline V gene has CDR1 SNHLY and CDR2 FYNNEI. The CDR3 sequence is 15 residues long. The V and J ends lost 4 bases and 4 bases, in that order; junction bases with no gene match: 5. As DNA, the CDR3 is TGTGCCAGCAGTGCGGACAGGGGAGAGTACAATGAGCAGTTCTTC. It yields the protein CASSADRGEYNEQFF.

This sequence joins TRBV6-2 or TRBV6-3 and TRBJ2-7; tentatively, D is TRBD1 (5 bases). Germline CDR1 MNHEY, CDR2 SVGEGT. The CDR3 extends over 14 amino acids. Trimming took 5 bases from V and 6 from J, leaving 17 bases between them. Written as DNA, the CDR3 is TGTGCCAGCAGTGTCCCGCAGGGTCTGAGCGAGCAGTACTTC. Translation gives CASSVPQGLSEQYF.

At least ten counts were recorded for this clonotype. This chain connects TRBV28 to TRBJ2-5; D not resolved. CDR3 length equals 13 residues. CDR1 and CDR2 from the germline V gene are MDHEN and SYDVKM. V was cut by 8 bases and J by 7 bases, with 17 bases left in between. The chain's CDR3 is CASASGVSGTQYF. The CDR3 DNA is TGTGCCAGCGCATCTGGAGTAAGTGGGACCCAGTACTTC.

Ten or more counts support this clonotype. The rearrangement uses TRBV3-1 and TRBJ2-5; D remains unclear. Trimming left V 2 bases short and J 5 bases short, with 15 bases between. The CDR3 is 15 amino acids. Per the germline V gene, CDR1 is LGHDT and CDR2 is YNNKEL (reference sequence). CDR3 amino acids: CASSQRYPGQETQYF. CDR3 sequence (DNA): TGTGCCAGCAGCCAACGCTATCCCGGGCAGGAGACCCAGTACTTC.

In its sample, this clonotype was seen a few times. This sequence joins TRBV9 and TRBJ2-3; D is unclear. V lost 3 bases and J 2 bases, leaving 13 bases between the germline ends. In germline, CDR1 is SGDLS, CDR2 YYNGEE. The CDR3 has 15 amino acids. The CDR3 DNA is TGTGCCAGCAGCGCACCGGAGCGACTCACAGATACGCAGTATTTT. It codes for CASSAPERLTDTQYF.

The CDR3 sequence: CASSAGAGPQHF. The CDR3 region has the DNA TGTGCCAGTAGTGCCGGGGCTGGGCCCCAGCATTTT. The chain recombines TRBV19 with TRBJ1-5; a weak D match, TRBD1 (5 bases). V lost 5 bases and J 9 bases, leaving 11 bases between the germline ends. Germline CDR1 LNHDA, CDR2 SQIVND (reference sequence). This CDR3 spans 12 amino acids.

This clonotype was counted ten times or more. The CDR3 sequence is CASSPRGLATDTQYF. DNA of the CDR3: TGTGCCAGCAGCCCTCGGGGACTAGCGACAGATACGCAGTATTTT. The chain couples TRBV28 to TRBJ2-3; 10 bases are shared with TRBD2. CDR3 length: 15 residues. CDR1 and CDR2 from the germline V gene are MDHEN and SYDVKM. With 6 bases clipped from V and 3 bases from J, the junction kept 6 bases outside the gene matches.

The sample holds many counts of this clonotype. The genes are TRBV6-1 and TRBJ2-7; tentatively, D is TRBD2 (5 bases). This CDR3 is built from 13 residues. The germline V and J ends were trimmed by 4 bases and 3 bases, with 10 bases remaining between them. Germline CDR1 MNHNS, CDR2 SASEGT. The CDR3 DNA is TGTGCCAGCAGTGGAACTGGGAGCTACGAGCAGTACTTC. It is translated as CASSGTGSYEQYF.

This clonotype was observed at least ten times. The chain joins TRBV20-1 to TRBJ1-1; D not resolved. V dropped 6 bases and J dropped 4 bases, with 15 bases sitting between them. The CDR3 is made up of 13 amino acids. Germline V lookup: CDR1 DFQATT, CDR2 SNEGSKA (reference sequence). In DNA, the CDR3 is TGCAGTGCGTGGGGTGAGTGGGCCACTGAAGCTTTCTTT. It is translated as CSAWGEWATEAFF.

V usage is TRBV25-1 and J usage is TRBJ2-7, with 11 positions matching TRBD2. Germline V lookup: CDR1 MGHDK, CDR2 SYGVNS. Germline trimming cut 4 bases from V and 5 bases from J; bases unmatched to any gene: 4. The CDR3 sequence is 14 residues long. This chain's CDR3 is CASSVAGGFNEQYF. The CDR3 bases are TGTGCCAGCAGTGTAGCGGGAGGGTTCAACGAGCAGTACTTC.

The CDR3 loop reads CAWNLLPSGNTGELFF. In nucleotides, the CDR3 is TGTGCCTGGAACCTCCTCCCTAGCGGGAACACCGGGGAGCTGTTTTTT. The V call is TRBV30, the J call TRBJ2-2; 7 nucleotides align to TRBD2. CDR1 GTSNPN and CDR2 SVGIG come from the germline V gene (reference sequence). V was pared by 4 bases and J by 1 base, with 9 bases of the junction left unmatched. This CDR3 is 16 amino acids long.

This clonotype was seen many times. The rearrangement uses TRBV11-2 and TRBJ1-1; the D is unclear. CDR3 length: 15 amino acids. Germline V CDR1 and CDR2: SGHAT, FQNNGV. Trimming pared 5 bases from V and 0 bases from J, leaving 13 bases between. The CDR3 nucleotides read TGTGCCAGCAGCCTTACTCGGGGTATGAACACTGAAGCTTTCTTT. Its protein is CASSLTRGMNTEAFF.

This clonotype was picked up many times. V and J are TRBV9 and TRBJ2-3; D remains ambiguous. Germline CDR1 and CDR2: SGDLS and YYNGEE. The CDR3 is 13 residues long. Trimming stripped 0 bases from V and 2 bases from J, with 4 bases between. CDR3 DNA: TGTGCCAGCAGCGTAGGGTACACAGATACGCAGTATTTT. Residues: CASSVGYTDTQYF.

This clonotype was counted at least ten times. The chain joins TRBV24-1 to TRBJ2-7, with a tentative D call TRBD1 (6 bases). The CDR3 consists of 16 residues. Trimming cost V 3 bases and J 3 bases, with 17 bases left between them. Per the germline V gene, CDR1 is KGHDR and CDR2 is SFDVKD. As DNA, the CDR3 is TGTGCCACCAGTGATGCCTCCAGGGGCGGTTTCTACGAGCAGTACTTC. Protein sequence: CATSDASRGGFYEQYF.

Many counts were recorded for this clonotype. The rearrangement uses TRBV12-3 or TRBV12-4 and TRBJ2-7, with TRBD2 matching 7 bases. Germline trimming cut 5 bases from V and 4 bases from J; bases unmatched to any gene: 11. The CDR3 sequence is 15 residues long. The CDR3 sequence: CASSPPGEGLYEQYF. The CDR3 DNA follows: TGTGCCAGCAGTCCCCCCGGGGAGGGCCTTTACGAGCAGTACTTC.

This clonotype was detected ten times or more. The chain couples TRBV13 to TRBJ2-3, with D perhaps matching TRBD2 (6 bases). CDR3 length equals 12 residues. The germline V and J ends were trimmed by 8 bases and 2 bases, with 8 bases remaining between them. Germline CDR1 reads PRHDT; CDR2 reads FYEKMQ (reference sequence). The CDR3 spells CASRGITDTQYF. Written as DNA, the CDR3 is TGTGCCAGCCGGGGGATCACAGATACGCAGTATTTT.

Ten or more counts support this clonotype. This chain joins TRBV20-1 and TRBJ2-3; D remains unclear. The CDR3 covers 11 residues. CDR1 and CDR2 from the germline V gene are DFQATT and SNEGSKA (reference sequence). V was pared by 3 bases and J by 2 bases, with 3 bases between. CDR3 bases: TGCAGTGCTAGCGCCACAGATACGCAGTATTTT. Protein product: CSASATDTQYF.

The gene calls are TRBV27 and TRBJ1-1; D is perhaps TRBD1 (6 bases). Trimming took off 7 bases at V and 5 bases at J, with 20 bases between the two ends. The CDR3 consists of 15 residues. Germline lookup yields CDR1 MNHEY and CDR2 SMNVEV (reference sequence). The CDR3 sequence is CASTSLGTGRTEAFF. DNA of the CDR3: TGTGCCAGCACCTCCCTGGGAACAGGGCGGACTGAAGCTTTCTTT.

This clonotype was counted at least ten times. This chain links TRBV5-1 with TRBJ2-7, with 10 bases that match TRBD2. Germline-derived CDR1 and CDR2 are SGHRS and YFSETQ. The J segment lost 2 bases and the V segment lost 4 bases, leaving 6 bases of the junction unmatched. There are 15 residues in the CDR3. Here the CDR3 DNA reads TGCGCCAGCAGCATCCGACTAGCGGGTCCCTACGAGCAGTACTTC. Its translation is CASSIRLAGPYEQYF.

This clonotype came up many times. V is TRBV3-1 and J is TRBJ2-5; no clear D. Trimming removed 5 bases at V and 3 bases at J, with 10 bases between. The CDR3 length is 13 residues. Germline CDR1 is LGHDT and CDR2 is YNNKEL (reference sequence). The CDR3 sequence: CASSKRLEETQYF. In nucleotides, the CDR3 is TGTGCCAGCAGCAAACGACTGGAAGAGACCCAGTACTTC.

This clonotype was seen repeatedly, ten times or more. V is TRBV7-2 and J is TRBJ2-7, with D perhaps matching TRBD2 (5 bases). The CDR3 spans 15 residues. Trimming removed 5 bases from V and 2 bases from J, with 16 bases in between. CDR1 is SGHTA, CDR2 FQGNSA, per germline. The CDR3 sequence is CASSPSSGPTYEQYF. DNA of the CDR3: TGTGCCAGCAGCCCTAGCTCCGGTCCCACCTACGAGCAGTACTTC.

The rearrangement joins TRBV4-1 to TRBJ1-5; tentatively, D is TRBD1 (5 bases). Trimming stripped 5 bases from V and 5 bases from J, with 10 bases between. The length of the CDR3 is 13 residues. Germline V lookup: CDR1 MGHRA, CDR2 YSYEKL. The CDR3 nucleotides are TGCGCCAGCAGCGTACAAGGGGATCAGCCCCAGCATTTT. It is translated as CASSVQGDQPQHF.

This clonotype was seen only a few times. The rearrangement uses TRBV28 and TRBJ1-2, with D hard to call. V was pared by 2 bases and J by 5 bases, with 12 bases between. The length of the CDR3 is 14 residues. Germline-derived CDR1 and CDR2 are MDHEN and SYDVKM. This CDR3 reads CASSLVGSGYGYTF. CDR3 bases: TGTGCCAGCAGTTTAGTCGGCAGCGGGTATGGCTACACCTTC.

This clonotype has at least ten counts. V is TRBV30 and J is TRBJ1-2; maybe TRBD1 (5 bases). Between the trimmed V and J ends, which lost 2 bases and 6 bases, there was a span of 19 bases. This CDR3 has 15 residues. Looked up from germline, CDR1 is GTSNPN and CDR2 is SVGIG (reference sequence). The CDR3 loop is CAWSSYRDGADGYTF. In DNA, the CDR3 is TGTGCCTGGAGTTCCTACCGGGACGGTGCGGATGGCTACACCTTC.

V usage is TRBV20-1 and J usage is TRBJ2-7, with 14 bases lining up with TRBD2. The germline gives CDR1 DFQATT, CDR2 SNEGSKA (reference sequence). This CDR3 is 16 amino acids long. Unmatched junction bases numbered 9, after V lost 3 bases and J lost 5 bases. The DNA of the CDR3 is TGCAGTGCTAGGGGGCTTCCGGGACTAGCGGGAGACGAGCAGTACTTC. It is translated as CSARGLPGLAGDEQYF.

In this sample, this clonotype turned up a few times. The chain combines TRBV27 with TRBJ2-4; possible D gene TRBD1, 6 bases. CDR3 size: 18 residues. V was cut by 1 base and J by 0 bases, with 16 bases left in between. CDR1 MNHEY and CDR2 SMNVEV come from the germline V gene (reference sequence). The CDR3 DNA reads TGTGCCAGCAGTTTATGGGGGCCTCGGCAGTTAGCCAAAAACATTCAGTACTTC. It yields the protein CASSLWGPRQLAKNIQYF.

This clonotype was counted ten times or more. The chain has TRBV30 and TRBJ2-2; D is possibly TRBD2 (5 bases). V lost 3 bases, J lost 3 bases, and 8 bases lay in between. Germline V gene data show CDR1 as GTSNPN and CDR2 as SVGIG (reference sequence). The CDR3 consists of 13 residues. The CDR3: CAWRDFDTGELFF. The CDR3 nucleotides read TGTGCCTGGAGGGACTTCGACACCGGGGAGCTGTTTTTT.